The clone carrying this T cell receptor beta chain was detected many times. The data belong to a study of blood T cells in healthy people across ages. Alongside a J-beta primer mix, a sample-barcoded 5' primer served in a second PCR lasting about 7 to 11 cycles. Via MiXCR, TCRdb re-called the 5' RACE reads, giving one row per CDR3 protein. This sample carries 600,000 or so distinct CDR3 sequences, roughly 30% of them seen once, and the ten largest clones take less than 20%. Germline V gene lookup returns CDR1 LGHNT and CDR2 FRNRAP. There are 12 residues in the CDR3. The receptor's source is an elderly woman in good health. The sample comprised blood. The chain has TRBV12-5 and TRBJ2-4; D unclear. The J call may be in error: the DNA end matches TRBJ2-7 better. The CDR3 sequence is CASGLGHGEQYF. For the CDR3, the DNA is TGTGCTAGTGGTTTGGGGCATGGCGAGCAGTACTTC.